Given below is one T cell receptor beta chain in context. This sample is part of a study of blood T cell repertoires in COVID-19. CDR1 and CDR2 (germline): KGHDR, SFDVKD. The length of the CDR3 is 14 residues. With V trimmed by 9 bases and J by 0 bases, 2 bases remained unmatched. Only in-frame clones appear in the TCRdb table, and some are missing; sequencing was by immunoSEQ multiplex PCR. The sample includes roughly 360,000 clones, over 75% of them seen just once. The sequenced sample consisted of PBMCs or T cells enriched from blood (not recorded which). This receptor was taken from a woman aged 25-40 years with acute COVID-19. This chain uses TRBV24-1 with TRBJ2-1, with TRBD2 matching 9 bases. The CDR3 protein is CATGRGGSYNEQFF. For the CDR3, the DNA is TGTGCCACCGGGCGGGGGGGCTCCTACAATGAGCAGTTCTTC.